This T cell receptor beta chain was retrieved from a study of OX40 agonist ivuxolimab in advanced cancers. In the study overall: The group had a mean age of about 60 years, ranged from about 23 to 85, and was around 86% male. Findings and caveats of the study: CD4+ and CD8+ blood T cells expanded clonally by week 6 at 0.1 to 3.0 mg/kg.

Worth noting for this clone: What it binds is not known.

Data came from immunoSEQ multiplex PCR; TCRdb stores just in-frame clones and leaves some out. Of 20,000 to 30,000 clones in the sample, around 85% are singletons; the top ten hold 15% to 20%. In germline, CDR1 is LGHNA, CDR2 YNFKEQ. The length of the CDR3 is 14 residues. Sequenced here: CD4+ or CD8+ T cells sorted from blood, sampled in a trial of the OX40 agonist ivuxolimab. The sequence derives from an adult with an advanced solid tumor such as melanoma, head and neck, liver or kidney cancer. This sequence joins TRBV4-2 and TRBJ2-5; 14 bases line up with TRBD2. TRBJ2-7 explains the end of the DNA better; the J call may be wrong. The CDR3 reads CASSGTSGGYEQYF. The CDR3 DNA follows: TGTGCCAGCAGCGGGACTAGCGGGGGCTACGAGCAGTACTTC.